Listed here are 21 T cell receptor beta chains from one sample, sequenced in a study of blood T cell repertoires in COVID-19. The data were produced by immunoSEQ multiplex PCR, yet TCRdb's version contains in-frame clones alone and is incomplete. This repertoire shows roughly 330,000 clones, roughly 90% found once; its top ten account for approximately 9.9%. The sequenced material came from peripheral blood. The origin of the receptors is a man aged 30 to 39 with COVID-19, enrolled during active disease.

This chain joins TRBV5-1 and TRBJ1-5; no firm D call. The CDR3 consists of 15 residues. Trimming left V 4 bases short and J 6 bases short, with 17 bases between. Germline loops: CDR1 SGHRS, CDR2 YFSETQ. The CDR3 is CASSPTPGSGQPQHF. CDR3 nucleotides: TGCGCCAGCAGCCCGACACCCGGGAGTGGTCAGCCCCAGCATTTT.

Details on this clone: This clone may be a read error of a much larger clone one base away. The chain joins TRBV7-2 to TRBJ2-7, with 10 bases fitting TRBD1. The J segment lost 2 bases and the V segment lost 3 bases, leaving 1 base of the junction unmatched. The CDR3 totals 14 residues. Germline V gene lookup returns CDR1 SGHTA and CDR2 FQGNSA. CDR3 DNA: TGTGCCAGCAGCTTCGGGACAGGGGCCTACGAGCAGTACTTC. Translating it yields CASSFGTGAYEQYF.

This clone came up once. This rearrangement joins TRBV10-3 to TRBJ2-1; TRBD1 agrees at 12 bases. CDR1 is ENHRY and CDR2 is SYGVKD in the germline V gene. Trimming cost V 8 bases and J 9 bases; bases outside gene matches: 14. CDR3 length: 16 amino acids. CDR3 coding DNA: TGTGCCATCGCTCAGGCGGGGACAGGGGGCTTAGGTGAGCAGTTCTTC. Its translation is CAIAQAGTGGLGEQFF.

This clone was detected a few times. This chain uses TRBV6-6 with TRBJ1-6; D not certain. Germline V gives CDR1 MNHNY, CDR2 SVGAGI (reference sequence). V lost 3 bases and J 6 bases, leaving 12 bases between the germline ends. This CDR3 is built from 15 residues. Written as DNA, the CDR3 is TGTGCCAGCAGTTATCCCGGGAGCCCTAATTCACCCCTCCACTTT. Translated: CASSYPGSPNSPLHF.

V gene TRBV7-5 combines with J gene TRBJ1-3; the tabulated D call, TRBD1, remains unverified against the DNA. TRBV7-5 is labeled a pseudogene. CDR3 length: 16 amino acids. The CDR3 DNA sequence: TGTGCCAGAAGCTTAGCGCTGCTGGGCCTTGGAAACACCATATATTTT. Translating it yields CARSLALLGLGNTIYF.

This rearrangement joins TRBV15 to TRBJ1-6; 8 nucleotides align to TRBD1. V lost 9 bases to trimming and J lost 7 bases; unmatched junction nucleotides: 11. The CDR3 is 15 residues long. Per the germline V gene, CDR1 is LNHNV and CDR2 is YYDKDF (reference sequence). The CDR3 reads CATKAGGTLNSPLHF. The DNA of the CDR3 is TGTGCCACAAAAGCAGGGGGCACCCTCAATTCACCCCTCCACTTT. Together with reference TRBV15 and TRBJ1-6, the CDR3 gives the full variable domain: DAMVIQNPRYQVTQFGKPVTLSCSQTLNHNVMYWYQQKSSQAPKLLFHYYDKDFNNEADTPDNFQSRRPNTSFCFLDIRSPGLGDTAMYLCATKAGGTLNSPLHFGNGTRLTVT.

The chain employs TRBV10-3 and TRBJ1-2, with a tentative D call TRBD1 (6 bases). The V gene lost 9 bases and the J gene lost 3 bases, with 11 bases spanning the gap. The CDR3 totals 12 residues. The germline CDR1 and CDR2 sequences are ENHRY and SYGVKD. CDR3: CAIGGADYGYTF. CDR3 DNA: TGTGCCATTGGGGGGGCTGACTATGGCTACACCTTC.

This chain connects TRBV15 to TRBJ2-6; D is ambiguous. CDR1 and CDR2 from the germline V gene are LNHNV and YYDKDF (reference sequence). V was clipped by 0 bases and J by 0 bases, with 9 bases between them. This CDR3 is built from 17 residues. The CDR3 reads CATSRDGQSSGANVLTF. CDR3 DNA: TGTGCCACCAGCAGAGATGGGCAGAGCTCTGGGGCCAACGTCCTGACTTTC.

The V call is TRBV18, the J call TRBJ2-4; 7 nucleotides agree with TRBD2. Germline trimming cut 6 bases from V and 8 bases from J; bases unmatched to any gene: 13. The CDR3 runs 15 residues. The germline V gene encodes CDR1 KGHSH and CDR2 LQKENI. In DNA, the CDR3 is TGTGCCAGCTCCGATCCCGGGGGGAACGTAGACATTCAGTACTTC. This codes for CASSDPGGNVDIQYF.

This chain uses TRBV5-5 with TRBJ1-2, with TRBD1 identical over 9 bases. CDR3 length: 15 amino acids. Trimming took 6 bases from V and 8 from J; bases not matched to a gene: 14. Germline loops: CDR1 SGHKS, CDR2 YYEKEE (reference sequence). The CDR3 reads CASTLRDREIRGYTF. The CDR3 DNA sequence: TGTGCCAGCACGCTCCGGGACAGGGAGATTCGGGGCTACACCTTC.

V usage is TRBV4-1 and J usage is TRBJ1-4, with D tentatively TRBD1 (6 bases). Germline V gene data show CDR1 as MGHRA and CDR2 as YSYEKL. Trimming took 4 bases from V and 4 from J, leaving 19 bases between them. This CDR3 comprises 17 residues. The CDR3 bases are TGCGCCAGCAGCCCTAGCAGGGGCGGAAAGGGTAATGAAAAACTGTTTTTT. This sequence encodes CASSPSRGGKGNEKLFF.

CDR3 sequence: CASSIDRDRNNQPQHF. The DNA for the CDR3 is TGTGCCAGTAGTATAGACCGGGACAGGAACAATCAGCCCCAGCATTTT. The genes are TRBV19 and TRBJ1-5, with 8 bases aligning to TRBD1. In germline, CDR1 is LNHDA, CDR2 SQIVND (reference sequence). V shed 0 bases and J 3 bases; nucleotides not matched to a gene: 4. This CDR3 is 16 amino acids long. The full variable domain, rest sourced from reference TRBV19 and TRBJ1-5, is DGGITQSPKYLFRKEGQNVTLSCEQNLNHDAMYWYRQDPGQGLRLIYYSQIVNDFQKGDIAEGYSVSREKKESFPLTVTSAQKNPTAFYLCASSIDRDRNNQPQHFGDGTRLSIL.

The V call is TRBV3-1 (or the pseudogene TRBV3-2), the J call TRBJ1-1; a weak D match, TRBD1 (5 bases). V lost 0 bases, J lost 1 base, and 12 bases lay in between. The CDR3 covers 16 residues. The germline V gene has CDR1 LGHDT and CDR2 YNNKEL (reference sequence). This CDR3 reads CASSQDLRQPNTEAFF. The CDR3 nucleotides are TGTGCCAGCAGCCAAGATCTGAGACAGCCGAACACTGAAGCTTTCTTT.

This chain uses TRBV12-2 with TRBJ1-2; the listed D gene, TRBD1, was not tested against the DNA. TRBV12-2 counts as a pseudogene. The CDR3 runs to 17 residues. CDR3 region: CASRLNTREQGIRGYTF. The CDR3 DNA is TGTGCAAGTCGCTTAAATACGAGGGAACAGGGGATTAGAGGCTACACCTTC.

The V gene is TRBV6-2 or TRBV6-3, the J gene TRBJ2-1; TRBD2 agrees at 7 bases. Germline V gene data show CDR1 as MNHEY and CDR2 as SVGEGT. V shed 0 bases, J shed 4 bases, and the junction held 9 bases outside the gene matches. The CDR3 covers 17 residues. This CDR3 reads CASSYSMGGGAYNEQFF. The DNA for the CDR3 is TGTGCCAGCAGTTACTCGATGGGCGGGGGAGCTTACAATGAGCAGTTCTTC.

The V and J genes are TRBV20-1 and TRBJ1-6, with D maybe TRBD1 (5 bases). The V and J ends lost 3 bases and 7 bases respectively, with 16 bases between them. CDR3 size: 15 residues. Germline lookup yields CDR1 DFQATT and CDR2 SNEGSKA (reference sequence). CDR3 nucleotide sequence: TGCAGTGCTAGTCCCGCCGGGGGTGGAAATTCACCCCTCCACTTT. This gives the protein CSASPAGGGNSPLHF.

This clone was seen a few times. The V call is TRBV28, the J call TRBJ2-1, with unresolved D. With 3 bases removed from V and 0 bases from J, the gap between germline ends came to 18 bases. Germline V gene sequence: CDR1 MDHEN, CDR2 SYDVKM. The CDR3 covers 18 residues. The CDR3 loop reads CASSFSTATPSSYNEQFF. The CDR3 DNA reads TGTGCCAGCAGTTTCTCTACCGCCACCCCAAGCTCCTACAATGAGCAGTTCTTC.

CDR3 region: CASTQGGTEAFF. In nucleotides, the CDR3 is TGTGCCAGCACCCAGGGGGGAACTGAAGCTTTCTTT. The V gene is TRBV6-5, the J gene TRBJ1-1; 7 positions agree with TRBD1. The CDR3 sequence is 12 residues long. Per the germline V gene, CDR1 is MNHEY and CDR2 is SVGAGI. The ends lost 7 bases at V and 5 bases at J; junction bases unmatched: 4.

Concerning this clone itself: An end of the junction does not agree with germline; a read error may underlie this. This chain links TRBV18 with TRBJ1-1, with no clear D. The CDR3 has 12 amino acids. Germline values: CDR1 KGHSH, CDR2 LQKENI. The CDR3 nucleotides read TGTGCCAGCTCATCACCCGGGACTGAAGCTTTCTTT. It yields the protein CASSSPGTEAFF.

The V gene is TRBV5-4, the J gene TRBJ2-5; 13 bases align to TRBD2. The J segment lost 5 bases and the V segment lost 3 bases, leaving 13 bases of the junction unmatched. Germline V gene sequence: CDR1 SGHNT, CDR2 YYREEE (reference sequence). The CDR3 totals 18 residues. Here the CDR3 DNA reads TGTGCCAGCAGCTGGGGACTAGCGGGGAGGGCCTCAGGCGAGACCCAGTACTTC. As protein: CASSWGLAGRASGETQYF.

The genes are TRBV28 and TRBJ1-1; D call uncertain. Trimming pared 5 bases from V and 11 bases from J, leaving 12 bases between. This CDR3 comprises 11 residues. Germline V gene data show CDR1 as MDHEN and CDR2 as SYDVKM. The chain's CDR3 is CASSLRPGAFF. In DNA form, the CDR3 reads TGTGCCAGCAGTCTGCGCCCAGGCGCTTTCTTT.